The sequence of this T cell receptor (beta chain) was determined in a study of shared clonotypes between healthy human individuals. As for the study in general: Three plates were used per donor for CD4 naive, three for CD4 memory, two for CD8 naive and one for CD8 memory.

The table came from immunoSEQ multiplex PCR; TCRdb's copy has only in-frame clones and leaves some out. There are some 1.4 million clones in the sample; 95% to 97% occur only once, and roughly 1.2% lies in the top ten. V shed 5 bases and J shed 3 bases, with 17 bases lying between them. Looked up from germline, CDR1 is GTSNPN and CDR2 is SVGIG (reference sequence). There are 14 residues in the CDR3. The investigators split CD4+ cells into a CD45RA+ naive subset and a CD45RA-negative memory subset. This sequence originates from a man aged 25 to 40 in good health. The sample was naive CD4+ T cells sorted from blood. This sample's subset: CD45RA+ positively selected. The chain combines TRBV30 with TRBJ2-7, with D perhaps assigned TRBD1 or TRBD2 (6 bases each). CDR3 nucleotides: TGTGCCTGGGCATTAGGGGGGTCGAGCTACGAGCAGTACTTC. Its translation is CAWALGGSSYEQYF.